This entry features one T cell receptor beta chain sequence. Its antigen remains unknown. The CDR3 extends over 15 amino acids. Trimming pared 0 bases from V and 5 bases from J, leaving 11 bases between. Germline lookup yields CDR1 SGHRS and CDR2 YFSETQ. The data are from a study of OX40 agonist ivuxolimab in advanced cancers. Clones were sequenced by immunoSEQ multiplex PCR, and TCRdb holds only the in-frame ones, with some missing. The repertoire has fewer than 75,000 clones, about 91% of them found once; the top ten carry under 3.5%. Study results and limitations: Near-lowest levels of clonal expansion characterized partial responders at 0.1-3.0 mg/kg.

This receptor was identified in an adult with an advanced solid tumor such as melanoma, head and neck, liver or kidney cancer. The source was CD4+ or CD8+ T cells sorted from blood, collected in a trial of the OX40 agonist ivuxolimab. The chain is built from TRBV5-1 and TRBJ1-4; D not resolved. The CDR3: CASSLDLGDNEKLFF. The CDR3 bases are TGCGCCAGCAGCTTGGACTTGGGCGACAATGAAAAACTGTTTTTT. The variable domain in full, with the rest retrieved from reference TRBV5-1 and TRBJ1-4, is KAGVTQTPRYLIKTRGQQVTLSCSPISGHRSVSWYQQTPGQGLQFLFEYFSETQRNKGNFPGRFSGRQFSNSRSEMNVSTLELGDSALYLCASSLDLGDNEKLFFGSGTQLSVL.